The entry below gives a single T cell receptor beta chain sequence along with its context. This sample was included in a study of CD8+ T cells in alopecia areata. Turning to the study itself: Tofacitinib was given for 6 to 18 months, then stopped for 6 months.

CDR3 size: 16 residues. CDR1 MGHRA and CDR2 YSYEKL come from the germline V gene. The V end was cut by 7 bases, the J end by 6 bases, with 22 bases between. RNA extraction was followed by reverse transcription into cDNA, which acted as the sequencing template. Measured with immunoSEQ multiplex PCR; TCRdb has only the in-frame clones, and not every one. The sample has 200,000 or so clones; approximately 52% are singletons. The receptor was derived from a human donor with alopecia areata. V gene TRBV4-1 combines with J gene TRBJ1-5; D gene unclear. Sequencing was performed on CD4+ T cells sorted from blood, taken at week 0. CDR3 amino acids: CASNHVPAQRGQPQHF. The CDR3 DNA sequence: TGCGCCAGCAACCACGTCCCGGCCCAACGGGGTCAGCCCCAGCATTTT.